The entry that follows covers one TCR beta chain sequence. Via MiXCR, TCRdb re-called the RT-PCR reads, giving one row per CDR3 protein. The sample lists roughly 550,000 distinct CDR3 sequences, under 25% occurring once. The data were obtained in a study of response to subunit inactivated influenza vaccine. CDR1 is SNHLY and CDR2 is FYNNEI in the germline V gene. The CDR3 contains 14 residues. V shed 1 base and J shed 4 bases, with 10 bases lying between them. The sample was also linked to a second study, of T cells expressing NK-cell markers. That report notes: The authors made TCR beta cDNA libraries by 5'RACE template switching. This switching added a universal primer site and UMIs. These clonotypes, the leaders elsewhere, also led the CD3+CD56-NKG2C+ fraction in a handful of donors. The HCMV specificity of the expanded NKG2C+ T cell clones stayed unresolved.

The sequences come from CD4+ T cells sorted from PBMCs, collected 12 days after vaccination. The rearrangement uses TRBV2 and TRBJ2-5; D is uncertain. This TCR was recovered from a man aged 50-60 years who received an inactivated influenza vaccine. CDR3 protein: CASSEGSSRETQYF. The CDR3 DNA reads TGTGCCAGCAGTGAAGGTTCCAGTCGAGAGACCCAGTACTTC. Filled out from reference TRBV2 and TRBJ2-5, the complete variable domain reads EPEVTQTPSHQVTQMGQEVILRCVPISNHLYFYWYRQILGQKVEFLVSFYNNEISEKSEIFDDQFSVERPDGSNFTLKIRSTKLEDSAMYFCASSEGSSRETQYFGPGTRLLVL.